Shown below are 2 T cell receptor beta chains from a single sample sequenced in a study of blood T cells in healthy people across ages. Next came a second PCR, run for about 7 to 12 cycles, which used a sample-barcoded 5' primer along with a J-beta primer mix. TCRdb re-called the 5' RACE reads with MiXCR, one entry per CDR3 protein. Of about 650,000 distinct CDR3 sequences in the sample, over 40% were seen once. The specimen was blood. These receptors were obtained from an elderly woman in good health.

The sample holds a few counts of this clonotype. The chain has TRBV25-1 and TRBJ2-2, with D possibly TRBD2 on 6 matching bases. Germline V lookup: CDR1 MGHDK, CDR2 SYGVNS. The V end was cut by 5 bases, the J end by 8 bases, with 15 bases between. The CDR3 length is 14 residues. The CDR3 region is CASSYGAGFGELFF. The CDR3 DNA follows: TGTGCCAGCAGTTATGGGGCGGGGTTTGGGGAGCTGTTTTTT. The full variable domain, with the rest looked up from reference TRBV25-1 and TRBJ2-2, is EADIYQTPRYLVIGTGKKITLECSQTMGHDKMYWYQQDPGMELHLIHYSYGVNSTEKGDLSSESTVSRIRTEHFPLTLESARPSHTSQYLCASSYGAGFGELFFGEGSRLTVL.

This clonotype appeared a single time. With a much larger clone just one base away, this may be a read error. The chain combines TRBV2 with TRBJ2-1, with 12 bases aligning to TRBD2. The V gene's germline CDR1 is SNHLY and CDR2 FYNNEI. The CDR3 totals 13 residues. The CDR3 DNA is TGTGCCGGCCTAGCGGGAGGGAACAAGGAGCAGTTCTTC. Translated: CAGLAGGNKEQFF. Full variable domain (rest looked up from reference TRBV2 and TRBJ2-1): EPEVTQTPSHQVTQMGQEVILRCVPISNHLYFYWYRQILGQKVEFLVSFYNNEISEKSEIFDDQFSVERPDGSNFTLKIRSTKLEDSAMYFCAGLAGGNKEQFFGPGTRLTVL.